The rows below give T cell receptor beta chains drawn from one sample of a study of CD8 T cells in ankylosing spondylitis. A single record per CDR3 protein comes from TCRdb applying MiXCR to the 5' RACE reads. Counted here are roughly 130,000 distinct CDR3 sequences, about 13% occurring once; the ten biggest clones make up around 3%. Sequencing was done on a sample of blood, either unsorted or a sorted T cell fraction (not recorded which). Receptors were obtained from a female donor with ankylosing spondylitis or in good health (not recorded which). Both conserved end residues are part of each CDR3. The D gene is left open where the match is weak. Clone size, where shown, is once, few, many, or a class for clones that have expanded.

D gene | J gene | CDR3 length | clone size | V gene | CDR3 protein | CDR3 DNA
. | TRBJ1-2 | 13 | many | TRBV20-1 | CSATPGGVYGYTF | TGCAGTGCTACCCCAGGCGGAGTCTATGGCTACACCTTC
. | TRBJ2-3 | 17 | few | TRBV27 | CASSEPGRQGFGDTQYF | TGTGCCAGCAGCGAACCCGGGCGTCAGGGGTTCGGAGATACGCAGTATTTT
. | TRBJ1-2 | 15 | many | TRBV11-2 | CASSLGFGGNYGYTF | TGTGCCAGCAGCTTAGGGTTTGGGGGGAACTATGGCTACACCTTC
. | TRBJ2-3 | 11 | many | TRBV25-1 | CASSHTDTQYF | TGTGCCAGCAGTCACACAGATACGCAGTATTTT
. | TRBJ2-2 | 14 | . | TRBV6-1 | CASSEGQNTGELFF | TGTGCCAGCAGTGAGGGACAGAACACCGGGGAGCTGTTTTTT
. | TRBJ2-6 | 16 | . | TRBV7-2 | CASSFGTSSGANVLTF | TGTGCCAGCAGCTTCGGTACATCCTCTGGGGCCAACGTCCTGACTTTC
. | TRBJ1-1 | 15 | few | TRBV20-1 | CSARDRDLMNTEAFF | TGCAGTGCTAGAGACAGGGACCTCATGAACACTGAAGCTTTCTTT
TRBD1 | TRBJ1-5 | 15 | . | TRBV16 | CASSQGQGAYQPQHF | TGTGCCAGCAGCCAGGGACAGGGGGCTTATCAGCCCCAGCATTTT
. | TRBJ2-1 | 14 | . | TRBV5-1 | CASSGAEPLREQFF | TGCGCCAGCAGCGGAGCGGAACCCCTGCGGGAGCAGTTCTTC
. | TRBJ2-3 | 14 | many | TRBV12-3/TRBV12-4 | CASTTRQYTDTQYF | TGTGCCAGCACCACCAGGCAGTACACAGATACGCAGTATTTT
TRBD1 | TRBJ2-2 | 16 | few | TRBV30 | CAWSNPGQGMPGELFF | TGTGCCTGGAGCAACCCGGGACAGGGGATGCCCGGGGAGCTGTTTTTT
. | TRBJ2-6 | 16 | many | TRBV28 | CASSLQGFAGANVLTF | TGTGCCAGCAGTTTACAGGGTTTCGCTGGGGCCAACGTCCTGACTTTC
TRBD2 | TRBJ2-2 | 18 | few | TRBV2 | CASSLGRSGRPNTGELFF | TGTGCCAGCAGTCTTGGAAGGAGCGGGAGACCGAACACCGGGGAGCTGTTTTTT
. | TRBJ1-5 | 15 | few | TRBV2 | CASRTGDYSNQPQHF | TGTGCCAGCAGGACCGGGGATTATAGCAATCAGCCCCAGCATTTT
. | TRBJ2-7 | 17 | few | TRBV7-9 | CASSLSGTGRYRYEQYF | TGTGCCAGCAGCCTGTCTGGAACAGGGAGATATAGATACGAGCAGTACTTC
. | TRBJ2-1 | 15 | . | TRBV30 | CAWSATGHFYNEQFF | TGTGCCTGGAGCGCTACGGGACATTTCTACAATGAGCAGTTCTTC
. | TRBJ2-5 | 13 | . | TRBV28 | CASSVEGQETQYF | TGTGCCAGCAGCGTTGAGGGGCAAGAGACCCAGTACTTC
TRBD2 | TRBJ2-2 | 14 | many | TRBV20-1 | CSAIAGVSSGELFF | TGCAGTGCGATAGCGGGAGTGTCCAGCGGGGAGCTGTTTTTT
. | TRBJ2-1 | 15 | many | TRBV29-1 | CSVRGASGPYNEQFF | TGCAGCGTCCGGGGGGCTAGCGGCCCCTACAATGAGCAGTTCTTC
. | TRBJ2-1 | 13 | few | TRBV5-6 | CASSLSPSGEQFF | TGTGCCAGCAGCTTGTCACCGTCTGGTGAGCAGTTCTTC
TRBD2 | TRBJ2-1 | 15 | few | TRBV12-3/TRBV12-4 | CASTVAGGVRGEQFF | TGTGCCAGCACCGTAGCGGGGGGTGTGAGGGGTGAGCAGTTCTTC
. | TRBJ1-1 | 16 | many | TRBV20-1 | CSAKQDTIRMNTEAFF | TGCAGTGCTAAGCAGGACACCATACGGATGAACACTGAAGCTTTCTTT
. | TRBJ2-7 | 15 | many | TRBV7-2 | CASSLGGSRSYEQYF | TGTGCCAGCAGCCTGGGAGGCAGCCGTTCCTACGAGCAGTACTTC
. | TRBJ2-5 | 13 | . | TRBV7-6 | CAGSWDQQETQYF | TGTGCCGGCAGCTGGGACCAACAAGAGACCCAGTACTTC
TRBD1 | TRBJ2-3 | 15 | many | TRBV5-1 | CASRLTGVRTDTQYF | TGCGCCAGCAGACTGACAGGGGTCAGAACAGATACGCAGTATTTT
TRBD2 | TRBJ2-1 | 15 | . | TRBV6-5 | CASSYKTSGANEQFF | TGTGCCAGCAGTTACAAAACTAGCGGGGCCAATGAGCAGTTCTTC
. | TRBJ1-6 | 16 | . | TRBV11-2 | CASSSRGAGYNSPLHF | TGTGCCAGCAGCAGTAGAGGTGCAGGCTATAATTCACCCCTCCACTTT
. | TRBJ2-5 | 14 | few | TRBV7-2 | CASSSPGPGETQYF | TGTGCCAGCAGCTCCCCCGGGCCGGGGGAGACCCAGTACTTC
. | TRBJ2-5 | 16 | many | TRBV5-1 | CASSQRTLQGQETQYF | TGCGCCAGCAGCCAAAGGACCCTCCAAGGGCAAGAGACCCAGTACTTC